Below, 14 T cell receptor beta chains from the same sample are listed, as sequenced in a study of shared clonotypes between healthy human individuals. Produced via immunoSEQ multiplex PCR; TCRdb's table is partial and in-frame only. The table shows millions of clones, with roughly nine tenths occurring only once. The sample was naive CD4+ T cells sorted from blood. This sample's subset: CD45RA+ positively selected. These receptors were obtained from a man between 18 and 29 years old in good health.

The chain's CDR3 is CASSSGQTKPNTEAFF. CDR3 DNA: TGCGCCAGCAGCTCCGGACAGACAAAACCGAACACTGAAGCTTTCTTT. This chain joins TRBV5-1 and TRBJ1-1; maybe TRBD1 (6 bases). V gave up 3 bases and J gave up 1 base, with 16 bases separating them. Germline values: CDR1 SGHRS, CDR2 YFSETQ. The CDR3 has 16 amino acids.

The chain employs TRBV19 and TRBJ1-4, with a tentative D call TRBD1 (5 bases). The germline V gene encodes CDR1 LNHDA and CDR2 SQIVND (reference sequence). The CDR3 runs 13 residues. V lost 8 bases and J lost 4, with 11 bases in between. The CDR3 coding sequence is TGTGCCAGTCTCCCTCAGGGTAATGAAAAACTGTTTTTT. Translated: CASLPQGNEKLFF.

This clone was picked up one time. The rearrangement joins TRBV6-1 to TRBJ1-1, with D possibly matching TRBD1 (5 bases). CDR3 length: 13 residues. The V and J ends lost 6 bases and 4 bases respectively, with 12 bases between them. Germline assignment: CDR1 MNHNS and CDR2 SASEGT. CDR3 sequence reads: CASSRQYATEAFF. The CDR3 DNA sequence: TGTGCCAGCAGCCGACAGTACGCCACTGAAGCTTTCTTT.

This clone has only one observation. V is TRBV10-3 and J is TRBJ2-1; 8 bases match TRBD2. Per germline, CDR1 ENHRY and CDR2 SYGVKD. After removal of 6 bases from V and 8 bases from J, the junction contained 12 bases not matched to a gene. The CDR3 has 15 residues. For the CDR3, the DNA is TGTGCCATCAGCCGCGGACTAGCCCTAGGTGATGAGCAGTTCTTC. This encodes CAISRGLALGDEQFF.

The chain links TRBV6-5 to TRBJ2-3, with D perhaps TRBD1 (7 bases). Germline-derived CDR1 and CDR2 are MNHEY and SVGAGI. V was pared by 0 bases and J by 6 bases, with 13 bases between. The length of the CDR3 is 15 residues. For the CDR3, the DNA is TGTGCCAGCAGTTACTCGGAGGGGGCGCGGGATACGCAGTATTTT. Its protein is CASSYSEGARDTQYF.

The genes are TRBV6-1 and TRBJ2-1; 7 bases align to TRBD1. Unmatched junction bases numbered 1, after V lost 6 bases and J lost 5 bases. Germline CDR1 is MNHNS and CDR2 is SASEGT. There are 12 residues in the CDR3. The CDR3 bases are TGTGCCAGCAGCGACAGGGACAATGAGCAGTTCTTC. Encoded protein: CASSDRDNEQFF.

This chain joins TRBV6-6 and TRBJ2-7; D may be TRBD2 (7 bases). The CDR3 is made up of 14 amino acids. Germline V gene sequence: CDR1 MNHNY, CDR2 SVGAGI (reference sequence). Trimming stripped 5 bases from V and 4 bases from J, with 15 bases between. CDR3 DNA: TGTGCCAGCAGTCAGAGGACTAGGGGGTACGAGCAGTACTTC. This sequence encodes CASSQRTRGYEQYF.

V usage is TRBV5-1 and J usage is TRBJ1-1; TRBD1 is a possible D gene (6 bases). Germline lookup yields CDR1 SGHRS and CDR2 YFSETQ. Trimming removed 7 bases from V and 1 base from J, with 17 bases in between. This CDR3 comprises 15 residues. This chain's CDR3 is CASFPGGPANTEAFF. The CDR3 region has the DNA TGCGCCAGCTTCCCCGGGGGGCCCGCGAACACTGAAGCTTTCTTT.

V usage is TRBV12-5 and J usage is TRBJ2-3; perhaps TRBD1 as D (5 bases). This CDR3 has 14 amino acids. The germline V and J ends were trimmed by 5 bases and 5 bases, with 14 bases remaining between them. Germline CDR1 is LGHNT and CDR2 is FRNRAP. The CDR3 DNA sequence: TGTGCTAGTGGTCTCCAGGGTAACGTAGATACGCAGTATTTT. Amino acids: CASGLQGNVDTQYF. Together with reference TRBV12-5 and TRBJ2-3, the CDR3 gives the full variable domain: DARVTQTPRHKVTEMGQEVTMRCQPILGHNTVFWYRQTMMQGLELLAYFRNRAPLDDSGMPKDRFSAEMPDATLATLKIQPSEPRDSAVYFCASGLQGNVDTQYFGPGTRLTVL.

This rearrangement joins TRBV30 to TRBJ2-2; D gene unclear. CDR3 length: 15 amino acids. Trimming removed 3 bases from V and 4 bases from J, with 15 bases in between. Germline values: CDR1 GTSNPN, CDR2 SVGIG (reference sequence). CDR3 protein: CAWSLAGSTTGELFF. Here the CDR3 DNA reads TGTGCCTGGAGCCTGGCAGGAAGTACCACCGGGGAGCTGTTTTTT.

The chain has TRBV25-1 and TRBJ2-7, with a tentative D call TRBD2 (7 bases). The CDR3 consists of 14 residues. Germline V lookup: CDR1 MGHDK, CDR2 SYGVNS. Between the trimmed V and J ends, which lost 3 bases and 3 bases, there was a span of 12 bases. CDR3 protein: CASSDSGEGYEQYF. In DNA, the CDR3 is TGTGCCAGCAGTGATTCAGGGGAGGGCTACGAGCAGTACTTC.

This rearrangement joins TRBV29-1 to TRBJ2-7, with 16 nucleotides matching TRBD2. Trimming cost V 7 bases and J 3 bases; bases outside gene matches: 9. The CDR3 covers 16 residues. CDR1 SQVTM and CDR2 ANQGSEA come from the germline V gene. The DNA for the CDR3 is TGCAGCGCCTTGGGGACTAGCGGGAGGGGATTCTACGAGCAGTACTTC. The encoded protein is CSALGTSGRGFYEQYF.

This chain joins TRBV6-1 and TRBJ2-2; D is uncertain. CDR1 and CDR2 from the germline V gene are MNHNS and SASEGT. V was shortened by 4 bases and J by 4 bases, with 10 bases between the two germline ends. The CDR3 covers 14 residues. The CDR3 protein is CASSGGLVTGELFF. CDR3 sequence (DNA): TGTGCCAGCAGTGGCGGTCTTGTCACCGGGGAGCTGTTTTTT.

The rearrangement joins TRBV5-6 to TRBJ2-5; maybe TRBD2 (5 bases). Germline CDR1 and CDR2: SGHDT and YYEEEE. The length of the CDR3 is 13 residues. Trimming left V 4 bases short and J 2 bases short, with 9 bases between. In DNA form, the CDR3 reads TGTGCCAGCAGCCCGGACTTACAAGAGACCCAGTACTTC. It translates to CASSPDLQETQYF.